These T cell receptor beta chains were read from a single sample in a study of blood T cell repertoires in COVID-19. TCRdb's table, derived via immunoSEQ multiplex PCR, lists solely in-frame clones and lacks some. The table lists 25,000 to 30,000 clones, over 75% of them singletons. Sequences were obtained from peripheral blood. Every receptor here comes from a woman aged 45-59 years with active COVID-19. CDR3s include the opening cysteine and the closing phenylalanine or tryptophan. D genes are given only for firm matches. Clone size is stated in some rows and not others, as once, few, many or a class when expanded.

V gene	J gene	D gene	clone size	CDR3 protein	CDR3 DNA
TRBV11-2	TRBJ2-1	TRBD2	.	CASSDLTSGRLDEQFF	TGTGCCAGCAGCGACCTGACTAGCGGGAGATTGGATGAGCAGTTCTTC
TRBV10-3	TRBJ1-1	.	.	CAISDKVNTEAFF	TGTGCCATCAGCGACAAAGTGAACACTGAAGCTTTCTTT
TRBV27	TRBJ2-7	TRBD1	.	CASSLSFQGAYEQYF	TGTGCCAGCAGTTTATCGTTCCAGGGGGCTTACGAGCAGTACTTC
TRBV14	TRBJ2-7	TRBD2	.	CASSQSGDYEQYF	TGTGCCAGCAGCCAGAGCGGGGACTACGAGCAGTACTTC
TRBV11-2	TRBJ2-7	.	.	CASSSRGTTYEQYF	TGTGCCAGCAGCTCTAGGGGAACGACCTACGAGCAGTACTTC
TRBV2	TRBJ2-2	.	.	CASSVGPSGELFF	TGTGCCAGCAGTGTGGGCCCTTCCGGGGAGCTGTTTTTT
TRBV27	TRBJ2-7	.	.	CASSLQISGSGPYEQYF	TGTGCCAGCAGTCTTCAAATATCGGGTAGCGGACCCTACGAGCAGTACTTC
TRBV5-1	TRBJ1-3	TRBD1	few	CASRSGGSSGNTIYF	TGCGCCAGCAGATCAGGGGGTTCCTCTGGAAACACCATATATTTT
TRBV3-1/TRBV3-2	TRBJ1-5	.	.	CASSQDPASAQHF	TGTGCCAGCAGCCAAGATCCCGCTAGTGCCCAGCATTTT
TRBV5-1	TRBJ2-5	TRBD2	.	CASSLAGEEGETQYF	TGCGCCAGCAGCTTAGCGGGAGAGGAGGGAGAGACCCAGTACTTC